The 13 T cell receptor beta chains in this list originate from one sample, sequenced in a study of radiation and T cells in renal cell carcinoma. Profiling relied on immunoSEQ multiplex PCR, and the TCRdb table lists in-frame clones only, not all of them. Altogether tens of thousands of clones are present, 82% being singletons, with the ten largest covering around 5.8%. Time point reported: baseline pretreatment blood. Treatment noted: 15 Gy SBRT to primary tumor, nephrectomy 4 weeks later. Sequences were derived from blood, sampled from a patient whose treatment included radiotherapy and nephrectomy. These receptors all come from a man aged 55 to 70 with renal cell carcinoma.

V usage is TRBV27 and J usage is TRBJ2-1, with a tentative D call TRBD2 (6 bases). The CDR3 spans 14 residues. CDR1 is MNHEY and CDR2 is SMNVEV in the germline V gene (reference sequence). The V gene lost 8 bases and the J gene lost 8 bases, with 19 bases spanning the gap. CDR3 sequence: CASGRLGSSDEQFF. Here the CDR3 DNA reads TGTGCCAGCGGTCGACTAGGGTCCTCTGATGAGCAGTTCTTC.

The chain links TRBV28 to TRBJ2-7; tentatively, D is TRBD1 or TRBD2 (5 bases each). Germline CDR1 is MDHEN and CDR2 is SYDVKM. The CDR3 totals 14 residues. V was cut by 6 bases and J by 4 bases, with 16 bases left in between. The DNA for the CDR3 is TGTGCCAGCAGCTTCACGGGACGGATTTACGAGCAGTACTTC. Protein sequence: CASSFTGRIYEQYF.

The chain combines TRBV27 with TRBJ2-7, with no clear D. This CDR3 has 13 amino acids. Trimming left V 3 bases short and J 2 bases short, with 8 bases between. Germline V gene data show CDR1 as MNHEY and CDR2 as SMNVEV (reference sequence). Here the CDR3 reads CASSLTGTYEQYF. The CDR3 DNA reads TGTGCCAGCAGTTTGACGGGTACCTACGAGCAGTACTTC.

The sample holds a few counts of this clone. The chain uses TRBV7-2 and TRBJ1-5, with D maybe TRBD1 (5 bases). Trimming removed 5 bases from V and 16 bases from J, with 21 bases in between. Germline CDR1 SGHTA, CDR2 FQGNSA. CDR3 size: 13 residues. The CDR3 DNA sequence: TGTGCCAGCAGCCCCTCCGTAGACAGCTCTAAACATTTT. Protein product: CASSPSVDSSKHF.

The J gene is TRBJ2-5, the V gene TRBV28; 9 bases line up with TRBD2. This CDR3 region has 14 residues. The V gene's germline CDR1 is MDHEN and CDR2 SYDVKM. V trimming: 3 bases; J trimming: 5 bases; junction bases outside the gene matches: 4. CDR3 loop: CASSLMAGGETQYF. Written as DNA, the CDR3 is TGTGCCAGCAGTTTGATGGCGGGAGGGGAGACCCAGTACTTC. Supplemented by reference TRBV28 and TRBJ2-5, the full variable domain reads DVKVTQSSRYLVKRTGEKVFLECVQDMDHENMFWYRQDPGLGLRLIYFSYDVKMKEKGDIPEGYSVSREKKERFSLILESASTNQTSMYLCASSLMAGGETQYFGPGTRLLVL.

The chain combines TRBV11-3 with TRBJ2-5; no clear D gene. Germline V lookup: CDR1 SGHNT, CDR2 YENEEA. The CDR3 is 13 residues long. Trimming took 5 bases from V and 7 from J, leaving 14 bases between them. The CDR3 DNA follows: TGTGCCAGCAGCCGCGACCCCATGGGGACCCAGTACTTC. Translated: CASSRDPMGTQYF.

The gene calls are TRBV5-1 and TRBJ2-7; D is uncertain. Germline loops: CDR1 SGHRS, CDR2 YFSETQ. The V and J ends lost 0 bases and 9 bases respectively, with 13 bases between them. This CDR3 comprises 13 residues. The CDR3 nucleotides read TGCGCCAGCAGCTTGGAAGTCAGCTCGGGGCAGTACTTC. Translating gives CASSLEVSSGQYF.

This rearrangement joins TRBV23-1 to TRBJ2-2; the match to TRBD1 covers 9 bases. TRBV23-1 qualifies as an ORF whose function is uncertain. CDR3 size: 17 residues. Trimming cost V 3 bases and J 2 bases; bases outside gene matches: 7. The DNA for the CDR3 is TGCGCCAGCAGTCAGGGGGTGGGACAGGGAAACACCGGGGAGCTGTTTTTT. This translates into CASSQGVGQGNTGELFF.

The genes are TRBV28 and TRBJ2-1; 10 positions agree with TRBD2. Per the germline V gene, CDR1 is MDHEN and CDR2 is SYDVKM. There are 15 residues in the CDR3. With 8 bases clipped from V and 5 bases from J, the junction kept 9 bases outside the gene matches. The CDR3 region is CASCASGSMNNEQFF. For the CDR3, the DNA is TGTGCCAGCTGCGCTAGCGGGAGTATGAACAATGAGCAGTTCTTC.

V is TRBV15 and J is TRBJ2-3; possibly TRBD2 for D (5 bases). Germline V lookup: CDR1 LNHNV, CDR2 YYDKDF (reference sequence). Trimming removed 1 base from V and 3 bases from J, with 17 bases in between. The CDR3 runs to 17 residues. The CDR3 region has the DNA TGTGCCACCAGCAGAGGTGAGAGATGGGGAGTAACAGATACGCAGTATTTT. Translating it yields CATSRGERWGVTDTQYF.

The chain couples TRBV28 to TRBJ2-7; D uncertain. Trimming stripped 2 bases from V and 4 bases from J, with 6 bases between. The CDR3 runs to 12 residues. Germline CDR1 reads MDHEN; CDR2 reads SYDVKM. CDR3 nucleotides: TGTGCCAGCAGTTTAATACGTTACGAGCAGTACTTC. Its protein product is CASSLIRYEQYF. Full variable domain (rest looked up from reference TRBV28 and TRBJ2-7): DVKVTQSSRYLVKRTGEKVFLECVQDMDHENMFWYRQDPGLGLRLIYFSYDVKMKEKGDIPEGYSVSREKKERFSLILESASTNQTSMYLCASSLIRYEQYFGPGTRLTVT.

The genes are TRBV28 and TRBJ2-7, with TRBD2 identical over 11 bases. V lost 6 bases to trimming and J lost 4 bases; unmatched junction nucleotides: 5. Germline V gene lookup returns CDR1 MDHEN and CDR2 SYDVKM. The CDR3 spans 14 residues. CDR3 loop: CASSQLAGEYEQYF. The CDR3, as DNA: TGTGCCAGCAGCCAACTAGCGGGAGAGTACGAGCAGTACTTC.

The V and J genes are TRBV27 and TRBJ2-6, with unresolved D. CDR1 MNHEY and CDR2 SMNVEV come from the germline V gene (reference sequence). The ends were cut back, 8 bases at V and 2 bases at J, with 4 bases in the middle. The CDR3 contains 12 residues. The CDR3 region is CASPPGANVLTF. DNA of the CDR3: TGTGCCAGCCCGCCTGGGGCCAACGTCCTGACTTTC.